The entry below gives a single T cell receptor beta chain sequence along with its context. TCRdb keeps only in-frame clones here, not all; method: immunoSEQ multiplex PCR. This sample has tens of thousands of clones, with approximately 96% found just once. The sample is drawn from a study of T cell changes during pregnancy in multiple sclerosis. The CDR3 totals 16 residues. V was shortened by 2 bases and J by 0 bases, with 8 bases between the two germline ends. The chain links TRBV23-1 to TRBJ2-6; D gene ambiguous. TRBV23-1 is treated as an ORF (open reading frame) with a function not yet certain. The specimen comprised CD8+ T cells from peripheral blood mononuclear cells, sampled after pregnancy. The source is a female donor with multiple sclerosis, enrolled in a pregnancy study. Written as DNA, the CDR3 is TGCGCCAGCAGTCAACCTTTATCCTCTGGGGCCAACGTCCTGACTTTC. Residues: CASSQPLSSGANVLTF.